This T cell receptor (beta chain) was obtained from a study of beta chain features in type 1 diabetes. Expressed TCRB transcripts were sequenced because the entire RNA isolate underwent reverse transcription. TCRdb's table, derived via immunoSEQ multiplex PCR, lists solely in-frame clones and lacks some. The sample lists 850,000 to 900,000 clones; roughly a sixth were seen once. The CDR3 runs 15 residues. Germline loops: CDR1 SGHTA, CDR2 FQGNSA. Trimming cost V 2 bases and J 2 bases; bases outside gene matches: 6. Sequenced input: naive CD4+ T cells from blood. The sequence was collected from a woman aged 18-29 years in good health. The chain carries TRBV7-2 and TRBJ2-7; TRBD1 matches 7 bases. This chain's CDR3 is CASSLLWDRAYEQYF. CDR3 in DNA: TGTGCCAGCAGCTTACTGTGGGACAGAGCCTACGAGCAGTACTTC.